This TCR beta chain was documented in a study of cytomegalovirus exposure and HLA in healthy donors. Regarding the study as a whole: Later analysis reportedly placed an Asian-associated ancestry cluster below the roughly 690-donor mean in N-insertions.

V was pared by 0 bases and J by 7 bases, with 4 bases of the junction left unmatched. The CDR3 totals 14 residues. Germline V gene sequence: CDR1 MNHEY, CDR2 SVGAGI. A multiplex PCR was run with 60 Vbeta primers and 13 Jbeta primers. Profiled with immunoSEQ multiplex PCR; TCRdb holds only in-frame clones, not every one. This repertoire shows under 130,000 clones, around 76% found once; its top ten account for over 9%. Concerning this clone itself: Its antigen remains unidentified.

The specimen sequenced was PBMCs. This clonotype was obtained from a woman between 18 and 30 years old in good health and CMV-seropositive. The chain has TRBV6-5 and TRBJ1-1; TRBD1 matches at 8 bases. CDR3 amino acids: CASSYSGTGVEAFF. CDR3 sequence (DNA): TGTGCCAGCAGTTACTCGGGGACAGGTGTTGAAGCTTTCTTT.